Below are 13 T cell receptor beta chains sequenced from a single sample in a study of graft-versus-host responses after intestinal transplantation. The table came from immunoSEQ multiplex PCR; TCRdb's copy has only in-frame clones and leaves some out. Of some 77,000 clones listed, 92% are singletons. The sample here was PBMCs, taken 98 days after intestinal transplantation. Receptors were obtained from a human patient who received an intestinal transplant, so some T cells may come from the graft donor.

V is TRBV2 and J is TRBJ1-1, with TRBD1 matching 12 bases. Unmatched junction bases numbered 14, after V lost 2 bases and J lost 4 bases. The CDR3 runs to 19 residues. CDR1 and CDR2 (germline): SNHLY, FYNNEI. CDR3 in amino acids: CASSEMRGQGAARGTEAFF. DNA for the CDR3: TGTGCCAGCAGTGAAATGAGGGGACAGGGGGCGGCCCGCGGCACTGAAGCTTTCTTT.

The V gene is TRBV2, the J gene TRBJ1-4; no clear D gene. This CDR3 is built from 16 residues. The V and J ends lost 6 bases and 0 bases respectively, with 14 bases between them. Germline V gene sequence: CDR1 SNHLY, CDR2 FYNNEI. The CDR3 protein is CASRAGRKATNEKLFF. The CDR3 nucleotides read TGTGCCAGCAGGGCGGGCAGGAAGGCAACTAATGAAAAACTGTTTTTT.

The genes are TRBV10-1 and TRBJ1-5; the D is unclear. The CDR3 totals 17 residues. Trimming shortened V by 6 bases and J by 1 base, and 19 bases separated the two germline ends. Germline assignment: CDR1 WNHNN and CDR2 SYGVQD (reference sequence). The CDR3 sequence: CASRDSLGDGSNQPQHF. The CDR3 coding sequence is TGCGCCAGCAGAGATTCCTTGGGAGACGGGAGCAATCAGCCCCAGCATTTT.

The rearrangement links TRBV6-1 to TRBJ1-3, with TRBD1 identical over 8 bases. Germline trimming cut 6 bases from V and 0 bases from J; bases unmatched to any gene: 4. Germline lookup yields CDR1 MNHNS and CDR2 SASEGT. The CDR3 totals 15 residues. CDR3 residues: CASRRTGSSGNTIYF. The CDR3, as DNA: TGTGCCAGCAGAAGGACAGGGAGCTCTGGAAACACCATATATTTT.

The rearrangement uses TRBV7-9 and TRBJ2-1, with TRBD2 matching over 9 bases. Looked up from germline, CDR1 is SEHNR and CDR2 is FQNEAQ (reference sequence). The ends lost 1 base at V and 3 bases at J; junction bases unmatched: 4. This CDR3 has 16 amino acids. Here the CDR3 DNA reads TGTGCCAGCAGCTTAGGGAGCGGGGGGCACTACAATGAGCAGTTCTTC. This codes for CASSLGSGGHYNEQFF.

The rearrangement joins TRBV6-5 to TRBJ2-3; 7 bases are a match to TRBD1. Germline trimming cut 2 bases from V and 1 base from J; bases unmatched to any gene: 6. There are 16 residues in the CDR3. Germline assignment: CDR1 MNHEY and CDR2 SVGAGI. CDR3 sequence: CASSYDRERCTDTQYF. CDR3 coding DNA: TGTGCCAGCAGTTACGACAGGGAGAGATGCACAGATACGCAGTATTTT.

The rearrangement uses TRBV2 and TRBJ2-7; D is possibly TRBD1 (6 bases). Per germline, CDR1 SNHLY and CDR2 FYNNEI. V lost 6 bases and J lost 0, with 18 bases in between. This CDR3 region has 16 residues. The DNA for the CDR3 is TGTGCCAGCAGAGAAACAGGGATAGTGGACTCCTACGAGCAGTACTTC. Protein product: CASRETGIVDSYEQYF. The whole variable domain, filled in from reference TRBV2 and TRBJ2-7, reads EPEVTQTPSHQVTQMGQEVILRCVPISNHLYFYWYRQILGQKVEFLVSFYNNEISEKSEIFDDQFSVERPDGSNFTLKIRSTKLEDSAMYFCASRETGIVDSYEQYFGPGTRLTVT.

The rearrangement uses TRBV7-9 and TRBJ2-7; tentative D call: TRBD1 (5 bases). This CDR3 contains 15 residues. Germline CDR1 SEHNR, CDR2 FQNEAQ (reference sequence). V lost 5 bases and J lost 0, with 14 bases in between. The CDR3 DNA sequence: TGTGCCAGCAGCCCCACAGGTACTCGCTCCTACGAGCAGTACTTC. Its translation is CASSPTGTRSYEQYF.

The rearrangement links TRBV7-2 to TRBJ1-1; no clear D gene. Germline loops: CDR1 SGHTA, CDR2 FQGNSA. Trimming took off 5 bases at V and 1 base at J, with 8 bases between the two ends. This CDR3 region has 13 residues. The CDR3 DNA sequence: TGTGCCAGCAGCCGCGACACGAACACTGAAGCTTTCTTT. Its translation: CASSRDTNTEAFF.

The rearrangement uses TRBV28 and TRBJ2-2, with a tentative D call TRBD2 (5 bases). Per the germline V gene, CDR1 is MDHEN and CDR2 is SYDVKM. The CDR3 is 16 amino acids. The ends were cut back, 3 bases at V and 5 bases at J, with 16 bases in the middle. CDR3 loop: CASSFPAGEWTGELFF. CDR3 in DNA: TGTGCCAGCAGTTTTCCCGCCGGGGAATGGACCGGGGAGCTGTTTTTT.

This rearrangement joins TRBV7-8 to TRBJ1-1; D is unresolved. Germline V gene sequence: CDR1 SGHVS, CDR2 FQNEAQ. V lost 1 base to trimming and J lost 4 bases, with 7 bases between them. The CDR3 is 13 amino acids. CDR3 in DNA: TGTGCCAGCAGCTTAGGGACCCCCACTGAAGCTTTCTTT. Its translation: CASSLGTPTEAFF. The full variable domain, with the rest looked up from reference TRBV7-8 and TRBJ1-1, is GAGVSQSPRYKVAKRGQDVALRCDPISGHVSLFWYQQALGQGPEFLTYFQNEAQLDKSGLPSDRFFAERPEGSVSTLKIQRTQQEDSAVYLCASSLGTPTEAFFGQGTRLTVV.

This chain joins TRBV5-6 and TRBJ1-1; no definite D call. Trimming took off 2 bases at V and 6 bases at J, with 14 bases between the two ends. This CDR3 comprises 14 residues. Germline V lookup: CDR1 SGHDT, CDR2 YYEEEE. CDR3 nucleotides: TGTGCCAGCAGCTTCTTGACGGTAGTAGCTGAAGCTTTCTTT. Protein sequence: CASSFLTVVAEAFF. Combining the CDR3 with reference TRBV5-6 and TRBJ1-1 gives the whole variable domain DAGVTQSPTHLIKTRGQQVTLRCSPKSGHDTVSWYQQALGQGPQFIFQYYEEEERQRGNFPDRFSGHQFPNYSSELNVNALLLGDSALYLCASSFLTVVAEAFFGQGTRLTVV.

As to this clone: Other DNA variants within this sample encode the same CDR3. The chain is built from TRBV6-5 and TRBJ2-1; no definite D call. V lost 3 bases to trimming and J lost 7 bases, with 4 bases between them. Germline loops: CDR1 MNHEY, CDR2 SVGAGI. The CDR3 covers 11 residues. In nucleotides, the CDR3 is TGTGCCAGCAGTTATAGTAATGAGCAGTTCTTC. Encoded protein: CASSYSNEQFF.